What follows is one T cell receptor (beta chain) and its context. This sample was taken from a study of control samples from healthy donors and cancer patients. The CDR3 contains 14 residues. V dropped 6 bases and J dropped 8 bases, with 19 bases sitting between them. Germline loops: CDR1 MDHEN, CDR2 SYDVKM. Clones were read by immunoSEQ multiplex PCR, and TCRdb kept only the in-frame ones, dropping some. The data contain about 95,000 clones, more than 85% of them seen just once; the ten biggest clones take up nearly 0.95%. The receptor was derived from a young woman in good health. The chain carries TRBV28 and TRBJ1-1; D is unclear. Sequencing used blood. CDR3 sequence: CASSSPPQLIEAFF. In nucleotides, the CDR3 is TGTGCCAGCAGCAGCCCCCCACAATTAATAGAAGCTTTCTTT.